The 16 T cell receptor beta chains presented below share a single source sample, sequenced in a study of T cell repertoires in aging, cancer and after chemotherapy. Peripheral blood genomic DNA, not sorted cells or RNA, was the template. TRB rearrangements spanning V, D and J were amplified using mixed TRB-A/B primers. TCRdb itself ran the multiplex PCR reads through MiXCR, one entry per CDR3 protein. The repertoire holds some 10,000 distinct CDR3 sequences, about 30% seen once, with 2.8% in the top ten. Material: blood. These receptors came from a human donor in good health.

The rearrangement links TRBV6-1 to TRBJ1-1; 8 bases fit TRBD1. The germline gives CDR1 MNHNS, CDR2 SASEGT. CDR3 size: 14 residues. The V gene end was trimmed by 4 bases and the J gene end by 5 bases; junction bases not matched to a gene: 6. The CDR3 reads CASSAWDRRTEAFF. The CDR3 DNA is TGTGCCAGCAGTGCTTGGGACAGGAGGACTGAAGCTTTCTTT.

The chain employs TRBV11-3 and TRBJ2-7; D is possibly TRBD1 (6 bases). This CDR3 spans 15 amino acids. Germline V gene data show CDR1 as SGHNT and CDR2 as YENEEA. V dropped 6 bases and J dropped 6 bases, with 21 bases sitting between them. The CDR3 loop is CASSFSRGKGLEQYF. As DNA, the CDR3 is TGTGCCAGCAGTTTCTCTAGGGGGAAAGGGCTCGAGCAGTACTTC.

In its sample, this clonotype was seen a few times. V and J are TRBV11-3 and TRBJ2-1; 15 bases are a match to TRBD2. Trimming at V came to 2 bases and at J to 6 bases, leaving 5 bases not matched to a gene. The length of the CDR3 is 17 residues. Germline-derived CDR1 and CDR2 are SGHNT and YENEEA. The CDR3: CASSLWTSGRALNEQFF. DNA of the CDR3: TGTGCCAGCAGCTTATGGACTAGCGGGAGGGCCCTCAATGAGCAGTTCTTC.

The CDR3 sequence is CASSWTASTDTQYF. DNA of the CDR3: TGTGCCAGCAGCTGGACGGCTAGCACAGATACGCAGTATTTT. The chain has TRBV6-2 or TRBV6-3 and TRBJ2-3; D remains ambiguous. This CDR3 spans 14 amino acids. Deletions cut 6 bases from V and 0 bases from J, with 10 bases between. CDR1 is MNHEY, CDR2 SVGEGT, per germline.

Only a few counts were recorded for this clonotype. The V gene is TRBV19, the J gene TRBJ2-3, with 10 bases that match TRBD1. Germline V gene data show CDR1 as LNHDA and CDR2 as SQIVND (reference sequence). V shed 10 bases and J 2 bases; nucleotides not matched to a gene: 18. This CDR3 has 18 residues. The CDR3, as DNA: TGTGCCACCGCGGGCGGGACAGGGGACCGGGAGGACACAGATACGCAGTATTTT. This translates into CATAGGTGDREDTDTQYF.

The chain combines TRBV6-2 or TRBV6-3 with TRBJ1-4; D is perhaps TRBD1 (6 bases). CDR1 is MNHEY and CDR2 is SVGEGT in the germline V gene. The CDR3 runs 14 residues. The V end lost 2 bases, the J end lost 9 bases, and 13 bases lay between the germline ends. The CDR3 DNA reads as TGTGCCAGCAGTTACAAGGAGGGGGATAAAAAACTGTTTTTT. It yields the protein CASSYKEGDKKLFF.

This chain uses TRBV11-1 with TRBJ1-1; TRBD1 is a possible D gene (5 bases). This CDR3 has 15 amino acids. The V gene's germline CDR1 is SGHAT and CDR2 FQDESV (reference sequence). With 4 bases removed from V and 7 bases from J, the gap between germline ends came to 19 bases. The DNA of the CDR3 is TGTGCCAGCAGCTCAGGGTGGGAACCCACAGATGAAGCTTTCTTT. It codes for CASSSGWEPTDEAFF.

In its sample, this clonotype ranks as medium-sized. V usage is TRBV11-3 and J usage is TRBJ2-3; D might be TRBD1 (6 bases). Trimming took 2 bases from V and 0 from J, leaving 9 bases between them. Germline V CDR1 and CDR2: SGHNT, YENEEA. The CDR3 runs to 15 residues. The CDR3 loop is CASSLWTASTDTQYF. CDR3 nucleotide sequence: TGTGCCAGCAGCTTATGGACAGCGAGCACAGATACGCAGTATTTT.

The chain joins TRBV12-3 or TRBV12-4 to TRBJ2-1; D gene ambiguous. V dropped 6 bases and J dropped 0 bases, with 15 bases sitting between them. The CDR3 extends over 16 amino acids. CDR3 in DNA: TGTGCCAGCAGCCAACGAGTGTCAACCTCCTACAATGAGCAGTTCTTC. Its protein product is CASSQRVSTSYNEQFF.

Only a few counts were recorded for this clonotype. The chain employs TRBV13 and TRBJ2-3, with D possibly TRBD2 on 5 matching bases. The CDR3 runs to 16 residues. Germline values: CDR1 PRHDT, CDR2 FYEKMQ (reference sequence). Trimming stripped 5 bases from V and 6 bases from J, with 21 bases between. The CDR3 DNA is TGTGCCAGCAGCCCCACGCTTGGACTTCCTCTGGATACGCAGTATTTT. Protein product: CASSPTLGLPLDTQYF.

Within the sample, this clonotype is medium-sized. This sequence joins TRBV6-5 and TRBJ1-6; 11 bases align to TRBD1. The CDR3 is 15 residues long. The J segment lost 5 bases and the V segment lost 5 bases, leaving 2 bases of the junction unmatched. Germline CDR1 reads MNHEY; CDR2 reads SVGAGI. The CDR3 sequence is CASSGGQGDNSPLHF. DNA of the CDR3: TGTGCCAGCAGTGGGGGACAGGGGGATAATTCACCCCTCCACTTT.

This clonotype has only a few counts. Written as DNA, the CDR3 is TGTGCCTGGGGGGGCAGCACGTTTCCGGGGCAGTACTTC. It specifies CAWGGSTFPGQYF. The chain links TRBV30 to TRBJ2-7, with a tentative D call TRBD1 (6 bases). This CDR3 is 13 amino acids long. Trimming left V 5 bases short and J 9 bases short, with 20 bases between. CDR1 and CDR2 from the germline V gene are GTSNPN and SVGIG (reference sequence).

The chain has TRBV19 and TRBJ2-3; the D is unclear. V gave up 6 bases and J gave up 0 bases, with 13 bases separating them. CDR1 is LNHDA and CDR2 is SQIVND in the germline V gene (reference sequence). This CDR3 comprises 15 residues. CDR3 in amino acids: CASSRPGRSTDTQYF. The DNA for the CDR3 is TGTGCCAGTAGCAGGCCTGGCAGAAGCACAGATACGCAGTATTTT. Variable domain in full (rest from reference TRBV19 and TRBJ2-3): DGGITQSPKYLFRKEGQNVTLSCEQNLNHDAMYWYRQDPGQGLRLIYYSQIVNDFQKGDIAEGYSVSREKKESFPLTVTSAQKNPTAFYLCASSRPGRSTDTQYFGPGTRLTVL.

This clonotype was counted only a few times. The chain recombines TRBV6-4 with TRBJ2-3; 11 nucleotides match TRBD2. The germline gives CDR1 MRHNA, CDR2 SNTAGT. V lost 3 bases to trimming and J lost 4 bases; unmatched junction nucleotides: 3. This CDR3 region has 15 residues. The CDR3 is CASSDIAGGPDTQYF. The CDR3 region has the DNA TGTGCCAGCAGTGATATAGCGGGGGGGCCAGATACGCAGTATTTT.

V usage is TRBV6-6 and J usage is TRBJ2-5; the D gene is possibly TRBD1 (6 bases). Trimming took off 0 bases at V and 3 bases at J, with 8 bases between the two ends. This CDR3 is built from 14 residues. In germline, CDR1 is MNHNY, CDR2 SVGAGI (reference sequence). CDR3 DNA sequence: TGTGCCAGCAGTTACTCTCAGGGGAAAGAGACCCAGTACTTC. This encodes CASSYSQGKETQYF.

This clonotype was counted only a few times. This chain connects TRBV24-1 to TRBJ2-2; 8 bases are a match to TRBD2. This CDR3 is built from 15 residues. CDR1 KGHDR and CDR2 SFDVKD come from the germline V gene. Germline trimming cut 5 bases from V and 3 bases from J; bases unmatched to any gene: 4. DNA for the CDR3: TGTGCCACCAGTGTAAGCGGGAGTGACACCGGGGAGCTGTTTTTT. It translates to CATSVSGSDTGELFF.